The entry that follows covers one TCR beta chain sequence. The antigen remains unidentified. The data originate from a study of cytomegalovirus exposure and HLA in healthy donors. General study results and limits: The likely origin of a cluster of highly shared sequence variants was a sequencing artifact. CMV serostatus alone was available as immune exposure information.

PCR employed 60 Vbeta and 13 Jbeta primers. In the authors' workflow: Unique TCR beta chains totaled some 80 million in a later count, with roughly 11 million of them shared. The data were produced by immunoSEQ multiplex PCR, yet TCRdb's version contains in-frame clones alone and is incomplete. V, J and clone size were drawn from that table, and D and trimming were deduced from the DNA. The sample holds 150,000 to 200,000 clones, 70% to 90% seen once. Germline trimming cut 4 bases from V and 6 bases from J; bases unmatched to any gene: 23. This CDR3 has 20 amino acids. The V gene's germline CDR1 is MDHEN and CDR2 SYDVKM.

The chain joins TRBV28 to TRBJ2-3, with 9 bases matching TRBD2. The sample taken for sequencing was PBMCs. The receptor's source is a woman in her late teens or twenties in good health and CMV-seronegative. DNA for the CDR3: TGTGCCAGCAGTTCTGTCTTTGGAGCGAGGTCGGCGGGAGGGCACGATACGCAGTATTTT. Its protein is CASSSVFGARSAGGHDTQYF.